The present entry profiles one T cell receptor (beta chain) with its context. Its antigen is as yet unknown. Using immunoSEQ multiplex PCR, the repertoire was profiled, and TCRdb retains in-frame clones only, with some absent. The sample holds approximately 300,000 clones, 90% to 95% seen once. The germline gives CDR1 SQVTM, CDR2 ANQGSEA. The CDR3 has 14 amino acids. V was pared by 7 bases and J by 0 bases, with 15 bases between. The data derive from a study of T cell responses to AZD1222 COVID-19 vaccine. Overall study results and limits: Breadth and depth of Spike-specific TCRs rose after two AZD1222 doses. Baseline seropositivity characterized only a handful of AZD1222 recipients. Only after the peak T cell response were repertoires sampled.

The source of this sequence is an adult who received the AZD1222 COVID-19 vaccine. This specimen was peripheral blood, taken 28 days after the second AZD1222 dose. V gene TRBV29-1 combines with J gene TRBJ1-1, with D tentatively TRBD1 (6 bases). In DNA, the CDR3 is TGCAGCGCCACCTCGGGACATGTGAACACTGAAGCTTTCTTT. Translated: CSATSGHVNTEAFF.